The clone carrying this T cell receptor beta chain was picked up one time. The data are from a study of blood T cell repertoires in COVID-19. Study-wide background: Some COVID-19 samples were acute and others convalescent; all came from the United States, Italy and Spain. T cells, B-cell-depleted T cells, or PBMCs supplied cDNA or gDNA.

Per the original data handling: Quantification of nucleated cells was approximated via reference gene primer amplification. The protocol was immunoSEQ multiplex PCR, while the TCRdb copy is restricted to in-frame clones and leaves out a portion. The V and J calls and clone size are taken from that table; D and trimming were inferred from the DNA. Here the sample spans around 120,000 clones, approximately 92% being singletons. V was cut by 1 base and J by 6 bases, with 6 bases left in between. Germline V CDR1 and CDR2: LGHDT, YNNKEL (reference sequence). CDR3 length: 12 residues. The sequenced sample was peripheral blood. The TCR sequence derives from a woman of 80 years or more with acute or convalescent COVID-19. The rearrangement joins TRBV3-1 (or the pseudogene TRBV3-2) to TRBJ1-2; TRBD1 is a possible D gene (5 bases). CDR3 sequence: CASSQGGDGYTF. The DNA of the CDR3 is TGTGCCAGCAGCCAAGGGGGGGATGGCTACACCTTC.